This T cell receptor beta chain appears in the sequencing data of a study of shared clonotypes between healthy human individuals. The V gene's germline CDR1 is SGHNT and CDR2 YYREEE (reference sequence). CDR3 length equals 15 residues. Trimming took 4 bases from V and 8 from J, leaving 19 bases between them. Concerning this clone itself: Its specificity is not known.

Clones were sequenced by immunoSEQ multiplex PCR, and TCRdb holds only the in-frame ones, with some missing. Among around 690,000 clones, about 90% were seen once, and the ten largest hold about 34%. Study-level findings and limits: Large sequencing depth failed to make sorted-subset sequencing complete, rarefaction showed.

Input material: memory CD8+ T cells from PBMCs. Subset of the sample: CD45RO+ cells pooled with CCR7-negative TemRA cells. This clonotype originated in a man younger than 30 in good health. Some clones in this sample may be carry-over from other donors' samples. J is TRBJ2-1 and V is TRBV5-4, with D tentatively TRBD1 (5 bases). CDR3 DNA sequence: TGTGCCAGCAGCCCCGACAGCGTTCTACGAGATGAGCAGTTCTTC. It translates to CASSPDSVLRDEQFF.